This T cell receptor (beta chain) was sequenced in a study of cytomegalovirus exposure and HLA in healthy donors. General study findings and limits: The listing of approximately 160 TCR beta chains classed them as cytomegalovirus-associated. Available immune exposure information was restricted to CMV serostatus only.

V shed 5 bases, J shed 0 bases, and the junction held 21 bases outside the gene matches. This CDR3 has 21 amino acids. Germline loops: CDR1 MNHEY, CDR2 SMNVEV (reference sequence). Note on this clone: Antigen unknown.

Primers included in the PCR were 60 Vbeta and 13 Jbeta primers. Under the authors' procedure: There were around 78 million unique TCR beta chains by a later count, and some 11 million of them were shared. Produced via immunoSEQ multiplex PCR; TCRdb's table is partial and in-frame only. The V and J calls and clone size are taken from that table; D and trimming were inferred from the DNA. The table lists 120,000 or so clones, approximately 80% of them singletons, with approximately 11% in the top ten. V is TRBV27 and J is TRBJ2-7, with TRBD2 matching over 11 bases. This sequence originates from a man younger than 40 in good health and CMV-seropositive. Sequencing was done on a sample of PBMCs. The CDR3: CASSIVPSSGRTLKSSYEQYF. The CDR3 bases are TGTGCCAGCAGTATAGTCCCCTCTAGCGGGAGGACACTAAAAAGCTCCTACGAGCAGTACTTC.